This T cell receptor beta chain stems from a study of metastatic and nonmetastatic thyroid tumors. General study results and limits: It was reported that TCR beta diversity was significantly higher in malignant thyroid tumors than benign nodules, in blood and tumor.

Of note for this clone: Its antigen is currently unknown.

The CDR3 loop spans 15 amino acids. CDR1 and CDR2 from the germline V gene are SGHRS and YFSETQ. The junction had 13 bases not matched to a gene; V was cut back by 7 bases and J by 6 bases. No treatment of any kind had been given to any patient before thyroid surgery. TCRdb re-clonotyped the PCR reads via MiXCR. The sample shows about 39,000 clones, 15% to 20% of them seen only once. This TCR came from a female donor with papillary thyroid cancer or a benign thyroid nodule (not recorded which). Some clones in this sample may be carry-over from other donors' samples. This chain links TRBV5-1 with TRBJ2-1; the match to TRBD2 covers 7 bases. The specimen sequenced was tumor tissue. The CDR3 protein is CASGELAPKGNEQFF. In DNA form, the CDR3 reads TGCGCCAGCGGAGAACTAGCGCCAAAGGGCAATGAGCAGTTCTTC.